The present T cell receptor beta chain was sequenced within a study of CD8 T cells in Susac syndrome. The germline V gene encodes CDR1 MNHEY and CDR2 SVGAGI. The CDR3 covers 14 residues. V dropped 0 bases and J dropped 5 bases, with 8 bases sitting between them. After extraction with the RNeasy kit, roughly 0.5 to 1 ug of the RNA was reverse transcribed using random hexamers. Amplification of TCR beta CDR3 spanned 54 Vbeta and 13 Jbeta via immunoSEQ multiplex PCR. TCRdb re-derived calls from the immunoSEQ multiplex PCR reads in MiXCR, one entry per CDR3 protein. The data contain around 62,000 distinct CDR3 sequences, more than 80% of them singletons. While CD8+ and CD4+ T cells were isolated negatively, TEMRA cells were enriched by FACS.

The receptor was derived from a human donor in good health. Input material: CD8+ T cells from PBMCs. This chain joins TRBV6-5 and TRBJ2-1; D is perhaps TRBD1 (6 bases). For the CDR3, the DNA is TGTGCCAGCAGTTACTCGGGACAAAACAATGAGCAGTTCTTC. As protein: CASSYSGQNNEQFF.